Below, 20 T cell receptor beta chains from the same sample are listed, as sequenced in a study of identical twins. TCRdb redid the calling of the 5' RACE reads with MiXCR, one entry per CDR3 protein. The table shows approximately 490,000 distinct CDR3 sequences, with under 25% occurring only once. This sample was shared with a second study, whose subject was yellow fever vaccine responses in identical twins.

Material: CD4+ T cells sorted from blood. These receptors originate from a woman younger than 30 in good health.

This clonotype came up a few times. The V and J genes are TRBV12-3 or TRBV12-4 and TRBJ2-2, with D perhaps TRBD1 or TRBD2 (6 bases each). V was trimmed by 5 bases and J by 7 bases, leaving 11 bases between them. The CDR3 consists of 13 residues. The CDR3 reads CASSPGAGGELFF. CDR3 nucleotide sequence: TGTGCCAGCAGTCCGGGGGCTGGCGGGGAGCTGTTTTTT.

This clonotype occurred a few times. CDR3 sequence: CASSPLPSVDTQYF. CDR3 DNA sequence: TGTGCCAGCAGCCCCCTCCCTAGCGTCGATACGCAGTATTTT. The V gene is TRBV3-1, the J gene TRBJ2-3; possible D gene TRBD2, 6 bases. This CDR3 has 14 amino acids. The ends were cut back, 4 bases at V and 6 bases at J, with 14 bases in the middle. Germline CDR1 LGHDT, CDR2 YNNKEL (reference sequence).

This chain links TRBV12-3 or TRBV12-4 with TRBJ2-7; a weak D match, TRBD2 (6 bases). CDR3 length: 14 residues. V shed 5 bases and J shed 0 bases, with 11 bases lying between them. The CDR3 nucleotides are TGTGCCAGCAGTCCTAGCGAGAGCTCCTACGAGCAGTACTTC. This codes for CASSPSESSYEQYF.

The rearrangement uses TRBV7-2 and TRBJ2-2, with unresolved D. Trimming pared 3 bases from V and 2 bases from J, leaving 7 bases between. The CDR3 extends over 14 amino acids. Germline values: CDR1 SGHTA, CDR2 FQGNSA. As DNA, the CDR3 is TGTGCCAGCAGCTTTAGCCGTAACACCGGGGAGCTGTTTTTT. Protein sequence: CASSFSRNTGELFF.

This CDR3 is CSGIQGFRETQYF. In nucleotides, the CDR3 is TGCAGCGGGATACAGGGGTTCAGAGAGACCCAGTACTTC. V and J are TRBV29-1 and TRBJ2-5; TRBD1 matches 7 bases. This CDR3 is 13 amino acids long. CDR1 SQVTM and CDR2 ANQGSEA come from the germline V gene. With 7 bases clipped from V and 4 bases from J, the junction kept 9 bases outside the gene matches.

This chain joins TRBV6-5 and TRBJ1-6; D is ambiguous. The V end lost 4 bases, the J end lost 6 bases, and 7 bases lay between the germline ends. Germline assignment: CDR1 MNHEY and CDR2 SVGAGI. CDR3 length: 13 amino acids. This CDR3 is CASSSQVNSPLHF. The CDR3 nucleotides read TGTGCCAGCAGTTCTCAGGTTAATTCACCCCTCCACTTT.

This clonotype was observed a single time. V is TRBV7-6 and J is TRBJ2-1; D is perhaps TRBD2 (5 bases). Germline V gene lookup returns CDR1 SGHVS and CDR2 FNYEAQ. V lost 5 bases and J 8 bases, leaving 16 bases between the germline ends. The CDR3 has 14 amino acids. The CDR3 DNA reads TGTGCCAGCAGCAGCCAAACCTTCGGGGATGAGCAGTTCTTC. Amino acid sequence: CASSSQTFGDEQFF. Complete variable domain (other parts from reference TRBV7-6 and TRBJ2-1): GAGVSQSPRYKVTKRGQDVALRCDPISGHVSLYWYRQALGQGPEFLTYFNYEAQQDKSGLPNDRFSAERPEGSISTLTIQRTEQRDSAMYRCASSSQTFGDEQFFGPGTRLTVL.

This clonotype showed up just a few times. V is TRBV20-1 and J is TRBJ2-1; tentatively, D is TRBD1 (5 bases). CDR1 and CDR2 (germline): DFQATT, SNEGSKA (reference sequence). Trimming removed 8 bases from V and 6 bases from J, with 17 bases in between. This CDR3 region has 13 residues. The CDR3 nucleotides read TGCAGTCAAGTAGGGGCATCGGGCAATGAGCAGTTCTTC. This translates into CSQVGASGNEQFF.

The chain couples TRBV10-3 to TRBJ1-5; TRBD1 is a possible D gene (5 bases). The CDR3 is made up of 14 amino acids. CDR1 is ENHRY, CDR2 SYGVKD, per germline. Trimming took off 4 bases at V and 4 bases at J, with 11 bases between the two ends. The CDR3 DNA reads TGTGCCATCAGTGGGGCAGGGACGAATCAGCCCCAGCATTTT. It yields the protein CAISGAGTNQPQHF.

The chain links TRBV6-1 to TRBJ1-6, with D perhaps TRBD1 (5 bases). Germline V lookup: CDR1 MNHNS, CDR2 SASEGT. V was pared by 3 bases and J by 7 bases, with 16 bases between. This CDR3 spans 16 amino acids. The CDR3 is CASSERGAGRNSPLHF. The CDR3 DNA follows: TGTGCCAGCAGTGAGAGAGGGGCAGGAAGGAATTCACCCCTCCACTTT.

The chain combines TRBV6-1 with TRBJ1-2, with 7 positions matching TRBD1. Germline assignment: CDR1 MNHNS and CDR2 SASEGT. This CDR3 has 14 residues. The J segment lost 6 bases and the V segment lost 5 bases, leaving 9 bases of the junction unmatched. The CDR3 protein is CASSTLQGVDGYTF. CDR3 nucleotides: TGTGCCAGCAGTACACTCCAGGGGGTGGATGGCTACACCTTC.

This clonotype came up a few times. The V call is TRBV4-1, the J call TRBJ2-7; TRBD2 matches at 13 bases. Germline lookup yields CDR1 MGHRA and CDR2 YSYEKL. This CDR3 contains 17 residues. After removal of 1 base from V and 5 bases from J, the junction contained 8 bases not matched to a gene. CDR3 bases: TGCGCCAGCAGCCAAGGGGTAAGGGGACTAGCGGGGCACGAGCAGTACTTC. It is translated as CASSQGVRGLAGHEQYF.

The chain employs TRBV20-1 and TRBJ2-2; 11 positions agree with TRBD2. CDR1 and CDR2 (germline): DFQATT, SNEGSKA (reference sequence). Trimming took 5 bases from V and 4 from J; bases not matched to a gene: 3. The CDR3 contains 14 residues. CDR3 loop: CSAPGLAGTGELFF. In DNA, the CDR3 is TGCAGTGCTCCAGGACTAGCGGGCACCGGGGAGCTGTTTTTT.

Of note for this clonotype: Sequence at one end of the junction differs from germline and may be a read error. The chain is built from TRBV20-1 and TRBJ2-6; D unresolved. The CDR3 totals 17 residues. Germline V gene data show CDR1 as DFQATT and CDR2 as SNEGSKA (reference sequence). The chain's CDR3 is CCARDGQLISGANVLTF. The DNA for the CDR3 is TGCTGTGCTAGAGATGGGCAGCTAATCTCTGGGGCCAACGTCCTGACTTTC.

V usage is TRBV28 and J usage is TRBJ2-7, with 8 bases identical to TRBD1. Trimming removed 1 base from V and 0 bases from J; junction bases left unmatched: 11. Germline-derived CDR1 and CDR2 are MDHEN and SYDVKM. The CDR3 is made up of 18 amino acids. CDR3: CASSLYPHPGQVSYEQYF. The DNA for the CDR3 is TGTGCCAGCAGTTTATATCCCCATCCGGGACAGGTCTCCTACGAGCAGTACTTC.

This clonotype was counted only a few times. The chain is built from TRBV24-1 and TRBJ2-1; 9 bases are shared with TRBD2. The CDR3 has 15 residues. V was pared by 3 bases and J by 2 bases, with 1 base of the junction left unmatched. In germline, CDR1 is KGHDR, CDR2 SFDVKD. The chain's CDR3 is CATSDPSGAYNEQFF. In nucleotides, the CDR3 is TGTGCCACCAGTGATCCTAGCGGGGCCTACAATGAGCAGTTCTTC.

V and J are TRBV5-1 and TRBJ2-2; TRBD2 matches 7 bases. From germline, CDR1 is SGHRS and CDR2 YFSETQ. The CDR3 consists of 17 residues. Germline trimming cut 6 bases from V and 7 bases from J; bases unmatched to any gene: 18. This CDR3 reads CASNWTRGLRVIGELFF. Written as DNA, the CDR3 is TGCGCCAGCAACTGGACTAGGGGTTTGCGGGTTATCGGGGAGCTGTTTTTT.

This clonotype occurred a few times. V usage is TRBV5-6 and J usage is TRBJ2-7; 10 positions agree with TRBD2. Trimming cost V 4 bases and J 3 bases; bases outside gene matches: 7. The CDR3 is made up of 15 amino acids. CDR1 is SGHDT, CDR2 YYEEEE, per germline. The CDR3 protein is CASSPLVAGGYEQYF. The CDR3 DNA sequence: TGTGCCAGCAGCCCTCTGGTAGCGGGAGGCTACGAGCAGTACTTC.

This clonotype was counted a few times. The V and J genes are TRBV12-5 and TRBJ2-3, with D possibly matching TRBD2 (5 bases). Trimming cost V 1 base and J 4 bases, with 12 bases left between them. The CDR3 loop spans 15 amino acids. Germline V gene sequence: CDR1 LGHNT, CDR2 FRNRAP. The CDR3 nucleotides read TGTGCTAGTGGTTTGGGGGAGAGGATCGCAGATACGCAGTATTTT. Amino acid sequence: CASGLGERIADTQYF.

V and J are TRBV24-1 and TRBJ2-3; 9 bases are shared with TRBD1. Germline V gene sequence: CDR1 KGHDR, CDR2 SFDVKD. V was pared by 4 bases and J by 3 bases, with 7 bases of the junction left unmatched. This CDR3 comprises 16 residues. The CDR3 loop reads CATSELGTGQTDTQYF. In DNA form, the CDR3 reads TGTGCCACCAGTGAACTCGGGACAGGGCAGACAGATACGCAGTATTTT.